This T cell receptor (beta chain) was found in a study of T cells in Graves' hyperthyroidism and ophthalmopathy. General study findings and limits: The majority of expanded thyroid clonotypes above 0.001 also appeared in blood. The model foresaw ophthalmopathy a median about 6.1 months prior to onset.

The study left out patients who had uncontrolled infection, other autoimmune disease, pregnancy or lactation. Researchers took RNA transcripts and amplified the TCR beta CDR3 regions from them. A first-round RT-PCR of the TCR CDR3 used the HTBI primer set. MiXCR was run by TCRdb on the multiplex PCR reads, yielding one entry per CDR3 protein. The top ten clones hold about two fifths of a sample with roughly 500,000 distinct CDR3 sequences, over 35% of them seen once. This clonotype occurred a few times. Its target is not known. Per the germline V gene, CDR1 is WSHSY and CDR2 is SAAADI. Between the trimmed V and J ends, which lost 5 bases and 5 bases, there was a span of 6 bases. This CDR3 is built from 12 residues.

Sequencing was done on a sample of peripheral blood or thyroid tissue (not recorded which). The TCR originated in an adult woman with Graves' disease, either hyperthyroidism or ophthalmopathy (not recorded which). The V call is TRBV10-2, the J call TRBJ2-2; no firm D call. The CDR3 loop is CASSRVTGELFF. DNA for the CDR3: TGCGCCAGCAGTCGGGTAACCGGGGAGCTGTTTTTT.